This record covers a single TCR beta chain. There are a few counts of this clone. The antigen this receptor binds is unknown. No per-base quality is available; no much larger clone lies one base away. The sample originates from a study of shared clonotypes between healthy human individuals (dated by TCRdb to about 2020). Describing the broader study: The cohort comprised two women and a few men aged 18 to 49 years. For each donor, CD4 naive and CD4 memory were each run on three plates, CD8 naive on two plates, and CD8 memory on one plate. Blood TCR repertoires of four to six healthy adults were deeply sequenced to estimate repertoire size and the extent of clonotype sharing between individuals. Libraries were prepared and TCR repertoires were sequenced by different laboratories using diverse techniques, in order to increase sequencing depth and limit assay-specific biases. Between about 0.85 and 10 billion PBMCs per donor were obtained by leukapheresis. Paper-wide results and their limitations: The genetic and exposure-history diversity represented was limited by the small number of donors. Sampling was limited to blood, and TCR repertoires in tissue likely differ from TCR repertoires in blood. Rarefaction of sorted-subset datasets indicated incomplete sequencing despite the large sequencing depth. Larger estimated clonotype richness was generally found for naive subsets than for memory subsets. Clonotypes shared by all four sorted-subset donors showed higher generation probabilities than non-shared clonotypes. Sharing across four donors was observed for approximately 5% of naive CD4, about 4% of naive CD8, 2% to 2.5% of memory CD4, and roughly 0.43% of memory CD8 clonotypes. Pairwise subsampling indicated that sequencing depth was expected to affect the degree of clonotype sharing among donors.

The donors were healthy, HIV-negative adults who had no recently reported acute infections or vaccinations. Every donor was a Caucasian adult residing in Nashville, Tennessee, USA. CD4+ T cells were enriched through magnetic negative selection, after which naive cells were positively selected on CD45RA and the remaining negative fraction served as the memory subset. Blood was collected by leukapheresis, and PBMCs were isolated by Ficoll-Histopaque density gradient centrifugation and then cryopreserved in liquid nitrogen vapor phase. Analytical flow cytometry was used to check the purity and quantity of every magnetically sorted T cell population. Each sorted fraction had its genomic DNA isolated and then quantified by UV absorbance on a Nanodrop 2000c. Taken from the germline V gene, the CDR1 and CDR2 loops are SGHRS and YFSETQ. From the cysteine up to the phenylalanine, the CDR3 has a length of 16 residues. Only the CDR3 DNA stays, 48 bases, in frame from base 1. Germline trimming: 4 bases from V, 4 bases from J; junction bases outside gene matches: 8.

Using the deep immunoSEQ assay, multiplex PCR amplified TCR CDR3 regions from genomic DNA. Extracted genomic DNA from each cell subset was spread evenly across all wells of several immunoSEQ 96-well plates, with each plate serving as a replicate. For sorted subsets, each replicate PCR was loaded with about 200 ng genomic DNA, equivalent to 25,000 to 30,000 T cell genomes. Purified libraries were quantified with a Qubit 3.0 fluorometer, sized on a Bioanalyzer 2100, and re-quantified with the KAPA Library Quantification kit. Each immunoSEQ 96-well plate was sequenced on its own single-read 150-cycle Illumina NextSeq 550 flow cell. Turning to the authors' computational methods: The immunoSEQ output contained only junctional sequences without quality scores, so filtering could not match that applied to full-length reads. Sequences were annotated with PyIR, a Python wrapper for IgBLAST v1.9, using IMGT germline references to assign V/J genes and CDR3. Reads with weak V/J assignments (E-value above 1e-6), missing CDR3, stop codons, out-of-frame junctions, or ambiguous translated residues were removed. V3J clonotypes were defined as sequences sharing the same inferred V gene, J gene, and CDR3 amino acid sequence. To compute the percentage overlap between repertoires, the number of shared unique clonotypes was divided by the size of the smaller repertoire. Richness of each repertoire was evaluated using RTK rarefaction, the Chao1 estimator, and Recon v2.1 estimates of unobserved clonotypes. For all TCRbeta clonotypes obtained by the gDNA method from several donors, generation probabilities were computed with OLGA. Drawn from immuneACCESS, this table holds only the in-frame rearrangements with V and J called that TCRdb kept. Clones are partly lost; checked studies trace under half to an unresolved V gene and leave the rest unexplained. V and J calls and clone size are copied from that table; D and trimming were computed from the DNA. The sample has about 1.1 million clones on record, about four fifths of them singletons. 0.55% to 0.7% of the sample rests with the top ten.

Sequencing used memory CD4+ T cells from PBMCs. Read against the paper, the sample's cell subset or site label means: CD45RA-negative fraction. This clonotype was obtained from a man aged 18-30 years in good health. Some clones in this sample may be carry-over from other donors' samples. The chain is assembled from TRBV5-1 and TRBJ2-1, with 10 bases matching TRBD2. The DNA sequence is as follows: TGCGCCAGCAGCACCGCTAGCGGGGGCATTTACAATGAGCAGTTCTTC. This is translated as CASSTASGGIYNEQFF.